Following are 14 T cell receptor beta chains from one sample sequenced in a study of T-cell memory formation after mild COVID-19. One entry per CDR3 protein, called by TCRdb with MiXCR from the 5' RACE reads. The table records about 470,000 distinct CDR3 sequences, around a sixth of them present only once. Sequenced input: PBMCs or a T cell subset sorted from them (not recorded which). The receptors shown here come from an adult woman who had mild COVID-19 (a few samples of this study predate the infection). Cell type and time point are not known.

Ten or more counts support this clonotype. The chain carries TRBV12-3 or TRBV12-4 and TRBJ2-2; 9 nucleotides align to TRBD1. V lost 8 bases, J lost 6 bases, and 10 bases stayed unmatched. The CDR3 covers 15 residues. The CDR3 loop is CASAWGQGSSGELFF. CDR3 nucleotides: TGTGCCAGCGCATGGGGACAGGGCTCTTCCGGGGAGCTGTTTTTT.

The chain carries TRBV20-1 and TRBJ2-7, with D perhaps TRBD1 or TRBD2 (5 bases each). The V end lost 5 bases, the J end lost 2 bases, and 19 bases lay between the germline ends. The CDR3 runs to 15 residues. Germline V CDR1 and CDR2: DFQATT, SNEGSKA (reference sequence). CDR3 protein: CSASGIWGNPYEQYF. The CDR3 DNA is TGCAGTGCTTCCGGGATATGGGGGAATCCCTACGAGCAGTACTTC.

The V and J genes are TRBV2 and TRBJ2-1; D not resolved. The V end lost 7 bases, the J end lost 8 bases, and 6 bases lay between the germline ends. Germline V gene sequence: CDR1 SNHLY, CDR2 FYNNEI. The CDR3 has 10 amino acids. The CDR3 is CASIRDEQFF. The CDR3 bases are TGTGCCAGCATCCGGGATGAGCAGTTCTTC.

This clonotype occurred a few times. This chain links TRBV7-9 with TRBJ2-7; D is undetermined. V lost 5 bases and J 2 bases, leaving 19 bases between the germline ends. The germline gives CDR1 SEHNR, CDR2 FQNEAQ (reference sequence). The CDR3 is 16 residues long. CDR3 amino acids: CASSPQDGPHTYEQYF. In DNA, the CDR3 is TGTGCCAGCAGCCCCCAGGACGGACCACATACCTACGAGCAGTACTTC.

The chain links TRBV5-1 to TRBJ2-7; either TRBD1 or TRBD2 may fit D (5 bases each). CDR3 length: 14 residues. V lost 6 bases and J 1 base, leaving 14 bases between the germline ends. Germline V gene data show CDR1 as SGHRS and CDR2 as YFSETQ. In nucleotides, the CDR3 is TGCGCCAGCATCCCCGGGACGGAGTCCTACGAGCAGTACGTC. As protein: CASIPGTESYEQYV.

Only a few counts were recorded for this clonotype. The genes are TRBV4-3 and TRBJ2-1, with D hard to call. Trimming removed 4 bases from V and 0 bases from J, with 13 bases in between. Germline values: CDR1 LGHNA, CDR2 YSLEER. The CDR3 runs 16 residues. CDR3 nucleotides: TGCGCCAGCAGCCCCTACGGCCTCAGCTCCTACAATGAGCAGTTCTTC. Amino acids: CASSPYGLSSYNEQFF.

This clonotype has just a few counts. This chain links TRBV7-6 with TRBJ1-2; 8 bases line up with TRBD1. J gave up 2 bases and V 5 bases, and 10 bases lay outside the gene matches. This CDR3 contains 16 residues. Germline V gives CDR1 SGHVS, CDR2 FNYEAQ. CDR3 DNA sequence: TGTGCCAGCAGCGGGGCGGATCAGGGGGCAAACTATGGCTACACCTTC. Translated, it gives CASSGADQGANYGYTF.

The chain employs TRBV4-3 and TRBJ1-1; possible D gene TRBD1, 6 bases. The CDR3 is 16 residues long. The ends were cut back, 0 bases at V and 0 bases at J, with 11 bases in the middle. Germline assignment: CDR1 LGHNA and CDR2 YSLEER. The CDR3 reads CASSQDLTGLNTEAFF. The DNA of the CDR3 is TGCGCCAGCAGCCAAGACCTTACAGGGCTGAACACTGAAGCTTTCTTT.

The chain uses TRBV4-3 and TRBJ2-5; 8 nucleotides align to TRBD1. Germline CDR1 is LGHNA and CDR2 is YSLEER. With V trimmed by 0 bases and J by 4 bases, 10 bases remained unmatched. This CDR3 has 17 amino acids. CDR3: CASSQDISAGGLETQYF. DNA for the CDR3: TGCGCCAGCAGCCAAGATATTTCCGCAGGGGGCCTAGAGACCCAGTACTTC.

V and J are TRBV3-1 and TRBJ2-1; the match to TRBD2 covers 8 bases. Trimming removed 3 bases from V and 0 bases from J; junction bases left unmatched: 4. Germline-derived CDR1 and CDR2 are LGHDT and YNNKEL (reference sequence). The CDR3 is 16 amino acids. The DNA for the CDR3 is TGTGCCAGCAGCCATACTAGCGGAATCTCCTACAATGAGCAGTTCTTC. Protein: CASSHTSGISYNEQFF.

The genes are TRBV20-1 and TRBJ2-1, with D unclear. Germline CDR1 reads DFQATT; CDR2 reads SNEGSKA (reference sequence). The CDR3 length is 14 residues. Trimming removed 3 bases from V and 1 base from J, with 10 bases in between. The CDR3 loop reads CSARDLESYNEQFF. CDR3 coding DNA: TGCAGTGCTAGGGATTTAGAGTCCTACAATGAGCAGTTCTTC.

This chain joins TRBV5-1 and TRBJ2-1; TRBD2 matches 8 bases. The CDR3 length is 14 residues. J gave up 7 bases and V 4 bases, and 7 bases lay outside the gene matches. In germline, CDR1 is SGHRS, CDR2 YFSETQ. Written as DNA, the CDR3 is TGCGCCAGCAGCCAGGGACTAGGGTTAAATGAGCAGTTCTTC. It is translated as CASSQGLGLNEQFF.

This clonotype was picked up many times. V and J are TRBV6-1 and TRBJ2-1, with TRBD2 identical over 14 bases. This CDR3 region has 17 residues. Germline V gives CDR1 MNHNS, CDR2 SASEGT. Germline trimming cut 2 bases from V and 6 bases from J; bases unmatched to any gene: 6. CDR3 region: CASSEYGTSGSGNEQFF. The CDR3 DNA follows: TGTGCCAGCAGTGAATATGGGACTAGCGGGAGCGGCAATGAGCAGTTCTTC.

This clonotype has more than one count but fewer than ten. The chain has TRBV9 and TRBJ2-1; 7 bases are a match to TRBD2. Germline V gene data show CDR1 as SGDLS and CDR2 as YYNGEE. With V trimmed by 4 bases and J by 6 bases, 10 bases remained unmatched. CDR3 length: 15 amino acids. Written as DNA, the CDR3 is TGTGCCAGCAGCCCTAGTTCGGGGGGTAGCAATGAGCAGTTCTTC. Amino acids: CASSPSSGGSNEQFF.